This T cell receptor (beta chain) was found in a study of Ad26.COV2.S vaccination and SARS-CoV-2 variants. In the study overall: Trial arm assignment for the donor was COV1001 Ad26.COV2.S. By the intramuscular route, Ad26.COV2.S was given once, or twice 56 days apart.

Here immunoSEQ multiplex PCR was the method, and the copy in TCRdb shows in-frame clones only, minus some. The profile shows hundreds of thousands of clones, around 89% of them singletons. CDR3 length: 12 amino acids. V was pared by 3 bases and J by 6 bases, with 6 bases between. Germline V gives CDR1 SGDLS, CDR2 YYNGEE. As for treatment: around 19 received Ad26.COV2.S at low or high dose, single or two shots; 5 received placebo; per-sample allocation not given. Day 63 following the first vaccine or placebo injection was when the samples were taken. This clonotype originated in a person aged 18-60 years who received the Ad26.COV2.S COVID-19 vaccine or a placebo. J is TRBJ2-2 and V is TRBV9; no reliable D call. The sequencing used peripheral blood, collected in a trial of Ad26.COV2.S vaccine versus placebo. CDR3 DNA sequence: TGTGCCAGCAGCGGTACCGCCGGGGAGCTGTTTTTT. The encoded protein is CASSGTAGELFF.